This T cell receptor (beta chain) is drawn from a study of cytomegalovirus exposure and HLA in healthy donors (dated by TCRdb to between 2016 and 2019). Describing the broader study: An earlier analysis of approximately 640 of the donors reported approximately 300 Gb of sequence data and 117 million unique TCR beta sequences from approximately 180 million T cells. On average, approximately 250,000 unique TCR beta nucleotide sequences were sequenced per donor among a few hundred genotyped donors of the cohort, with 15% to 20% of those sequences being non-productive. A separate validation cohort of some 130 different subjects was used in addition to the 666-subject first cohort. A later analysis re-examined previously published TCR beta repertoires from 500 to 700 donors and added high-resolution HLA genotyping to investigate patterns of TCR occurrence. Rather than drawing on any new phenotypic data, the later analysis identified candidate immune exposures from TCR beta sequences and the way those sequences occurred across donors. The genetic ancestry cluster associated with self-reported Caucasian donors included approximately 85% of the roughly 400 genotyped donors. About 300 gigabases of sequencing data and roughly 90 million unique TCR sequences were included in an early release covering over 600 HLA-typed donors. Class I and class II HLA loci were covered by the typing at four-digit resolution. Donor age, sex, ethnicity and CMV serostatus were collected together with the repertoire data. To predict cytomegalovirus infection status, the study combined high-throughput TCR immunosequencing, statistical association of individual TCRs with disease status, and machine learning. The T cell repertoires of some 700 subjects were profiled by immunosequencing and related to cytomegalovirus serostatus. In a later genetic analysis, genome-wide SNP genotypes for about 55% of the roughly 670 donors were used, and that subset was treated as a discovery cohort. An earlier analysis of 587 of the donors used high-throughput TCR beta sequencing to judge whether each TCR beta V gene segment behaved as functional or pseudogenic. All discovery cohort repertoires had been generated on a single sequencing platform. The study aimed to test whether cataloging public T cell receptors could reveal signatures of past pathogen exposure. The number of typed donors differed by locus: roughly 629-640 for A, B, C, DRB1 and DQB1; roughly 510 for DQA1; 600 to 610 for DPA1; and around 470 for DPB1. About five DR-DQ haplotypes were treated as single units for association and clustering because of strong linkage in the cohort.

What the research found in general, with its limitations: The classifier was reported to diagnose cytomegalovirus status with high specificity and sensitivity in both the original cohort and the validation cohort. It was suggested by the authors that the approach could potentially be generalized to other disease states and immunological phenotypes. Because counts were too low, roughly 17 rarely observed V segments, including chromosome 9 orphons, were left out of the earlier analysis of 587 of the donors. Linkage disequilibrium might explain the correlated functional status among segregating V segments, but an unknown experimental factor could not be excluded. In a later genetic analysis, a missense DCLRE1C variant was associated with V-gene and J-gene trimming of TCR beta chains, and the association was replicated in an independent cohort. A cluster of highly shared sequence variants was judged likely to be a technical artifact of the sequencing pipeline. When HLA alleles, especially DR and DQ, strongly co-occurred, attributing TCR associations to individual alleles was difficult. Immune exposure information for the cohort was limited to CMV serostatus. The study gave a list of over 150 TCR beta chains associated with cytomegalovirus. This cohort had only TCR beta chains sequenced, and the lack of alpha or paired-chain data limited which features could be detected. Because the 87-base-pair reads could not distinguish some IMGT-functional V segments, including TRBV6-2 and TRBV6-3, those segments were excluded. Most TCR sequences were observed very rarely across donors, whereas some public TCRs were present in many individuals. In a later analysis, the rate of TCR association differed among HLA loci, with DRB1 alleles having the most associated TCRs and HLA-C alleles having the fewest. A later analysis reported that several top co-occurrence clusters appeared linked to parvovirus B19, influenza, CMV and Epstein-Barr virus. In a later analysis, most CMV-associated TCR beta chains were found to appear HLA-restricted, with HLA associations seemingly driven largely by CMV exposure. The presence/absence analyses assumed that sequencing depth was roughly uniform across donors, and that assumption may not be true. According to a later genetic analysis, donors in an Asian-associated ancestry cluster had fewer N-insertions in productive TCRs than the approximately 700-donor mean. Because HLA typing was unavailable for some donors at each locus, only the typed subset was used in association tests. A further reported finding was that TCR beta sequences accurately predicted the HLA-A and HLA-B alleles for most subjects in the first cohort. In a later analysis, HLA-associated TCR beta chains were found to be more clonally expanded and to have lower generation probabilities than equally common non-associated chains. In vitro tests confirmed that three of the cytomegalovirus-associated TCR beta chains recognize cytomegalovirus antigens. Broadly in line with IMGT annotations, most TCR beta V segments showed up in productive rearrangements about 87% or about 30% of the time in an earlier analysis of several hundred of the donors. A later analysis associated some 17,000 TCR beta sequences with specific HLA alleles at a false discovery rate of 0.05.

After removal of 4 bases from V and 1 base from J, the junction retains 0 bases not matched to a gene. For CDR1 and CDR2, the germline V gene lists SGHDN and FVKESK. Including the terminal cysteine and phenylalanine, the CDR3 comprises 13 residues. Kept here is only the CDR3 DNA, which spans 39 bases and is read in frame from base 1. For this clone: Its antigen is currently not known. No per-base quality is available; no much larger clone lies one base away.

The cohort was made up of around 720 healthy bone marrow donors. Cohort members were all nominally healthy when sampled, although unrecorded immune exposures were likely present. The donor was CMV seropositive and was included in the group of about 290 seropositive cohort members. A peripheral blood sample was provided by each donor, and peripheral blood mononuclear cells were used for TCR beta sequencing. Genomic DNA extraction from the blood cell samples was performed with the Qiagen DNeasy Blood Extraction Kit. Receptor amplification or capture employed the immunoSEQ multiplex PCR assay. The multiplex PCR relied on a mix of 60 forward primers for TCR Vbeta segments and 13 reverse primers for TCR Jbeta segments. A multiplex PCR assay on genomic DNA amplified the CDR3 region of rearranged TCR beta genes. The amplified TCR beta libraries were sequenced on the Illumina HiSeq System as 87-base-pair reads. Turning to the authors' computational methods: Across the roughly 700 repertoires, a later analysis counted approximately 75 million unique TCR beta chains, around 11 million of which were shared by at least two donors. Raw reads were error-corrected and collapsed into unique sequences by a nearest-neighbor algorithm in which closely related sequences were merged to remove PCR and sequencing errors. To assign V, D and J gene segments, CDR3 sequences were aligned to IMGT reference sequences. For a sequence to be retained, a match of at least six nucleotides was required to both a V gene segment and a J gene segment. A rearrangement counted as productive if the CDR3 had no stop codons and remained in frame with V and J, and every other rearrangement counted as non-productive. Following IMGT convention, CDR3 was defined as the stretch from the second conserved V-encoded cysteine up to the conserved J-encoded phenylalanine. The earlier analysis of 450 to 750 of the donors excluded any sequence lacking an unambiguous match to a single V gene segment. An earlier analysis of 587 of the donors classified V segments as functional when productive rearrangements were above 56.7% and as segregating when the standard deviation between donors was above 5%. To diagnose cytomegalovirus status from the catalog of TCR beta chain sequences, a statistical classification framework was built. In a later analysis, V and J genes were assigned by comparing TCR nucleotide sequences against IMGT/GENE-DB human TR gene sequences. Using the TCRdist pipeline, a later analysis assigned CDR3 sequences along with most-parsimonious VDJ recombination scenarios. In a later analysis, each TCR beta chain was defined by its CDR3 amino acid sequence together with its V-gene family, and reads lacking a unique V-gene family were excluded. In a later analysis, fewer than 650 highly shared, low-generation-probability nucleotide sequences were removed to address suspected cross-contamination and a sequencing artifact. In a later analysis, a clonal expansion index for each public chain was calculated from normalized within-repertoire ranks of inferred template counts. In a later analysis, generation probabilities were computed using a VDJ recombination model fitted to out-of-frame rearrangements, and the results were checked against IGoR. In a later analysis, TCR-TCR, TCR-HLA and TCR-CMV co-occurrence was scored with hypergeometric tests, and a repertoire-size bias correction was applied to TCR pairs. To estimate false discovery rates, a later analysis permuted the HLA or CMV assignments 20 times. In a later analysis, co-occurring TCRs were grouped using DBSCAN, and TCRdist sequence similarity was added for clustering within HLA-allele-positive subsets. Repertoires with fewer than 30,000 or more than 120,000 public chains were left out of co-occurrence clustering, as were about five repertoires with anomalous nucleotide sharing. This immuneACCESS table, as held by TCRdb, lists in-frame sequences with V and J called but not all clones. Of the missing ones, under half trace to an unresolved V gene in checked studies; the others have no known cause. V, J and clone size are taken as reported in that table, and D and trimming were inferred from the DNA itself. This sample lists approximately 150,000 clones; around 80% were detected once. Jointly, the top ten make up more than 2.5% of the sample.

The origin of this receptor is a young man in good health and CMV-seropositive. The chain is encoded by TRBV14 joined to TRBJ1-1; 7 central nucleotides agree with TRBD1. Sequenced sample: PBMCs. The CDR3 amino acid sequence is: CASSRTGNTEAFF. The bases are TGTGCCAGCAGCCGGACAGGGAACACTGAAGCTTTCTTT.